The 22 T cell receptor beta chains in this list originate from one sample, sequenced in a study of CD8 T cells in ankylosing spondylitis (dated by TCRdb to 2017 to 2019). General study outcomes and caveats: Blood from ankylosing spondylitis patients appeared to be characterized by a TCR beta motif made up of several highly homologous amino acid variants.

For these TCRs, the target antigens are not known. Library construction relied on 5' RACE. Sequenced using an Illumina HiSeq 2500. The public reads were reprocessed in TCRdb via fastp at Q25 and MiXCR, keeping in-frame beta chains. For every CDR3 protein sequence, its rows merge into one entry that carries the most common genes and DNA. Across this sample there are approximately 140,000 distinct CDR3 sequences, with 15% to 20% seen only once. The ten largest account for approximately 30% of the sample. The sequencing sample was made of blood, either unsorted or a sorted T cell fraction (not recorded which). These TCRs come from a male donor with ankylosing spondylitis.

V and J are TRBV28 and TRBJ2-6; D remains ambiguous. The germline V gene has CDR1 MDHEN and CDR2 SYDVKM. The CDR3 is made up of 12 amino acids. CDR3 coding DNA: TGTGCAGCCGAATCTGGGGCCAACGTCCTGACTTTC. This codes for CAAESGANVLTF.

This clonotype was picked up a small number of times. The chain links TRBV3-1 to TRBJ2-2; TRBD1 might be the D (6 bases). The CDR3 sequence is 16 residues long. The V end was cut by 1 base, the J end by 7 bases, with 16 bases between. Germline lookup yields CDR1 LGHDT and CDR2 YNNKEL (reference sequence). The CDR3 region has the DNA TGTGCCAGCAGCCAAGTTCTTTACAGGGCCAGCGGGGAGCTGTTTTTT. Translating gives CASSQVLYRASGELFF.

The chain has TRBV20-1 and TRBJ2-1, with 7 positions matching TRBD2. CDR1 is DFQATT and CDR2 is SNEGSKA in the germline V gene (reference sequence). V was clipped by 1 base and J by 4 bases; unmatched bases: 7. The CDR3 runs 15 residues. Here the CDR3 reads CSARVGGEGYNEQFF. Here the CDR3 DNA reads TGCAGTGCTAGAGTGGGAGGGGAAGGATACAATGAGCAGTTCTTC.

In this sample, this clonotype turned up a few times. The chain combines TRBV20-1 with TRBJ2-7; 7 bases align to TRBD1. Germline CDR1 DFQATT, CDR2 SNEGSKA (reference sequence). The V and J ends lost 6 bases and 2 bases, in that order; junction bases with no gene match: 7. This CDR3 is 13 amino acids long. The CDR3 DNA follows: TGCAGTGCGACCGAGGGGACAGCCTACGAGCAGTACTTC. Protein sequence: CSATEGTAYEQYF.

This clonotype showed up just a few times. The chain carries TRBV11-2 and TRBJ2-7, with a weak D call TRBD2 (6 bases). CDR1 is SGHAT and CDR2 is FQNNGV in the germline V gene. This CDR3 comprises 15 residues. The V and J ends lost 3 bases and 0 bases respectively, with 12 bases between them. CDR3 DNA: TGTGCCAGCAGCTTGGGGGGAGGCCTCTCCTACGAGCAGTACTTC. Encoded protein: CASSLGGGLSYEQYF.

This sequence joins TRBV7-9 and TRBJ1-2; no definite D call. The CDR3 consists of 12 residues. The V end lost 2 bases, the J end lost 8 bases, and 9 bases lay between the germline ends. Germline values: CDR1 SEHNR, CDR2 FQNEAQ (reference sequence). CDR3 DNA: TGTGCCAGCAGCTTAAAGGGTTGGGGCTACACCTTC. Amino acids: CASSLKGWGYTF.

This clonotype was seen many times. The chain is built from TRBV5-1 and TRBJ2-2; D assignment may be TRBD1 or TRBD2 (5 bases each). Trimming pared 4 bases from V and 3 bases from J, leaving 13 bases between. The length of the CDR3 is 15 residues. Germline CDR1 reads SGHRS; CDR2 reads YFSETQ. In DNA, the CDR3 is TGCGCCAGCAGCCTAGGGGACCCCGACACCGGGGAGCTGTTTTTT. This translates into CASSLGDPDTGELFF.

This chain joins TRBV4-3 and TRBJ1-3; D ambiguous. The V end was cut by 1 base, the J end by 3 bases, with 13 bases between. The CDR3 runs 16 residues. Germline lookup yields CDR1 LGHNA and CDR2 YSLEER. CDR3 sequence reads: CASSQGGATGGNTIYF. In DNA, the CDR3 is TGCGCCAGCAGCCAAGGAGGAGCCACCGGTGGAAACACCATATATTTT.

A few counts support this clonotype. This rearrangement joins TRBV7-9 to TRBJ2-5; D ambiguous. The CDR3 has 15 amino acids. Germline values: CDR1 SEHNR, CDR2 FQNEAQ (reference sequence). Trimming cost V 5 bases and J 5 bases, with 18 bases left between them. The CDR3 sequence is CASSLILGEVETQYF. In DNA form, the CDR3 reads TGTGCCAGCAGCCTAATACTGGGTGAAGTGGAGACCCAGTACTTC. The full variable domain, with the rest looked up from reference TRBV7-9 and TRBJ2-5, is DTGVSQNPRHKITKRGQNVTFRCDPISEHNRLYWYRQTLGQGPEFLTYFQNEAQLEKSRLLSDRFSAERPKGSFSTLEIQRTEQGDSAMYLCASSLILGEVETQYFGPGTRLLVL.

V gene TRBV12-5 combines with J gene TRBJ2-7; TRBD1 aligns across 11 bases. The CDR3 sequence is 15 residues long. Germline CDR1 LGHNT, CDR2 FRNRAP. J gave up 3 bases and V 5 bases, and 6 bases lay outside the gene matches. In DNA, the CDR3 is TGTGCTAGTGGTACGGGACAGGGGGTTTACTACGAGCAGTACTTC. Translation gives CASGTGQGVYYEQYF.

This clonotype was counted only a few times. The chain recombines TRBV15 with TRBJ2-7; TRBD1 aligns across 9 bases. Losses at the gene ends were 1 base for V and 7 bases for J; bases not matched to a gene: 8. Per the germline V gene, CDR1 is LNHNV and CDR2 is YYDKDF (reference sequence). The CDR3 covers 15 residues. The chain's CDR3 is CATSRALTGGWEQYF. The CDR3 nucleotides are TGTGCCACCAGCAGAGCCTTGACAGGGGGATGGGAGCAGTACTTC.

This clonotype was picked up a small number of times. V gene TRBV25-1 combines with J gene TRBJ1-2; a possible D gene is TRBD1 (5 bases). The ends were cut back, 1 base at V and 4 bases at J, with 10 bases in the middle. The germline CDR1 and CDR2 sequences are MGHDK and SYGVNS. This CDR3 spans 14 amino acids. The CDR3 nucleotides are TGTGCCAGCAGTGAATTGAAGGGGCCCTATGGCTACACCTTC. It is translated as CASSELKGPYGYTF.

Only a few counts were recorded for this clonotype. The chain employs TRBV6-1 and TRBJ1-1, with a tentative D call TRBD1 (6 bases). This CDR3 comprises 12 residues. Trimming left V 7 bases short and J 0 bases short, with 6 bases between. CDR1 is MNHNS and CDR2 is SASEGT in the germline V gene. CDR3 DNA sequence: TGTGCCAGCACAGGGGTGAACACTGAAGCTTTCTTT. Encoded protein: CASTGVNTEAFF.

The rearrangement joins TRBV28 to TRBJ2-1; D might be TRBD2 (6 bases). CDR3 length equals 14 residues. The ends were cut back, 6 bases at V and 0 bases at J, with 9 bases in the middle. The germline gives CDR1 MDHEN, CDR2 SYDVKM. CDR3 sequence (DNA): TGTGCCAGCAGACGGGGGAGCTCCTACAATGAGCAGTTCTTC. Translated: CASRRGSSYNEQFF.

This clonotype was counted between two and nine times. This chain joins TRBV7-8 and TRBJ1-5; D is ambiguous. The CDR3 consists of 20 residues. The V end was cut by 3 bases, the J end by 0 bases, with 24 bases between. Looked up from germline, CDR1 is SGHVS and CDR2 is FQNEAQ. Written as DNA, the CDR3 is TGTGCCAGCAGCTTTCTGTATTCAGAGTCCGCTCCCTATAGCAATCAGCCCCAGCATTTT. It translates to CASSFLYSESAPYSNQPQHF.

This clonotype was seen many times. This chain connects TRBV7-9 to TRBJ2-7; 11 bases align to TRBD2. V was pared by 11 bases and J by 0 bases, with 3 bases of the junction left unmatched. CDR3 length equals 13 residues. Germline V gene lookup returns CDR1 SEHNR and CDR2 FQNEAQ (reference sequence). In DNA, the CDR3 is TGTGCCGGTACTAGCGGGAGCTCCTACGAGCAGTACTTC. Translating it yields CAGTSGSSYEQYF. The variable domain in full, with the rest retrieved from reference TRBV7-9 and TRBJ2-7, is DTGVSQNPRHKITKRGQNVTFRCDPISEHNRLYWYRQTLGQGPEFLTYFQNEAQLEKSRLLSDRFSAERPKGSFSTLEIQRTEQGDSAMYLCAGTSGSSYEQYFGPGTRLTVT.

This clonotype was seen only a few times. The gene calls are TRBV7-9 and TRBJ2-5; no definite D call. Germline CDR1 SEHNR, CDR2 FQNEAQ (reference sequence). This CDR3 has 14 residues. The V end was cut by 5 bases, the J end by 1 base, with 11 bases between. The CDR3 reads CASSPKNTQETQYF. CDR3 coding DNA: TGTGCCAGCAGCCCCAAAAACACCCAAGAGACCCAGTACTTC.

V gene TRBV24-1 combines with J gene TRBJ2-1, with TRBD2 identical over 8 bases. The CDR3 has 18 residues. The germline V gene encodes CDR1 KGHDR and CDR2 SFDVKD. Trimming at V came to 3 bases and at J to 2 bases, leaving 11 bases not matched to a gene. In nucleotides, the CDR3 is TGTGCCACCAGTGATAACCCCCTAGCGGGTAGGACCTACAATGAGCAGTTCTTC. Translating it yields CATSDNPLAGRTYNEQFF.

The V gene is TRBV4-3, the J gene TRBJ2-1; 8 bases agree with TRBD2. This CDR3 contains 14 residues. V was pared by 1 base and J by 7 bases, with 3 bases of the junction left unmatched. Germline lookup yields CDR1 LGHNA and CDR2 YSLEER. Written as DNA, the CDR3 is TGCGCCAGCAGCCAAGTAGCGGGAAGTAATGAGCAGTTCTTC. As protein: CASSQVAGSNEQFF.

This clonotype was detected ten times or more. The chain joins TRBV12-3 or TRBV12-4 to TRBJ2-7, with a weak D call TRBD1 (5 bases). The V end lost 3 bases, the J end lost 1 base, and 10 bases lay between the germline ends. The CDR3 runs 14 residues. The CDR3: CASSFTGSSYEQYF. Here the CDR3 DNA reads TGTGCCAGCAGTTTTACAGGATCGTCCTACGAGCAGTACTTC.

The chain carries TRBV20-1 and TRBJ2-7, with a weak D call TRBD2 (5 bases). From germline, CDR1 is DFQATT and CDR2 SNEGSKA (reference sequence). Trimming stripped 2 bases from V and 6 bases from J, with 17 bases between. The CDR3 extends over 14 amino acids. The CDR3 coding sequence is TGCAGTGCTAGACACCCAGAAGAAGGACTCGAGCAGTACTTC. Translated, it gives CSARHPEEGLEQYF.

This clonotype came up many times. V usage is TRBV7-9 and J usage is TRBJ2-7, with D possibly matching TRBD2 (5 bases). V lost 6 bases and J 0 bases, leaving 15 bases between the germline ends. There are 15 residues in the CDR3. Germline CDR1 is SEHNR and CDR2 is FQNEAQ (reference sequence). The CDR3 bases are TGTGCCAGCAGTGGGCCGGGGAAAAGCTCCTACGAGCAGTACTTC. Translating gives CASSGPGKSSYEQYF.